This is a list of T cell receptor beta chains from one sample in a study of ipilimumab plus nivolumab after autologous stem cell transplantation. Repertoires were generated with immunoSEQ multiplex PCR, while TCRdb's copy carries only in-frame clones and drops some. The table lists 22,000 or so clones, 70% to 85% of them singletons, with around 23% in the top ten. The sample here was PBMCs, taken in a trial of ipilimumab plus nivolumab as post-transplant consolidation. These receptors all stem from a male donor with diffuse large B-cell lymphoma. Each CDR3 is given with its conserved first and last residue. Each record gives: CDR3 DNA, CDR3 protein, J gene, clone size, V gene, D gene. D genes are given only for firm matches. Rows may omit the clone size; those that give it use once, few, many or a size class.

CDR3 DNA: TGTGCCAGCAGTTTAGGGGTGCTGGGTAATGAAAAACTGTTTTTT
CDR3 protein: CASSLGVLGNEKLFF
J gene: TRBJ1-4
clone size: -
V gene: TRBV27
D gene: -

CDR3 DNA: TGTGCCAGCAGCTTACGGGCAGGGAGGAACACTGAAGCTTTCTTT
CDR3 protein: CASSLRAGRNTEAFF
J gene: TRBJ1-1
clone size: many
V gene: TRBV7-2
D gene: -

CDR3 DNA: TGTGCCAGCAGCTTAAGGTCAGGGTACACTGAAGCTTTCTTT
CDR3 protein: CASSLRSGYTEAFF
J gene: TRBJ1-1
clone size: few
V gene: TRBV7-9
D gene: -

CDR3 DNA: TGTGCCATCAGCCCCGGGACTACCTATAACGGGGAGCTGTTTTTT
CDR3 protein: CAISPGTTYNGELFF
J gene: TRBJ2-2
clone size: -
V gene: TRBV10-3
D gene: TRBD2

CDR3 DNA: TGCAGCGCACATATGGACTCCTACGAGCAGTACTTC
CDR3 protein: CSAHMDSYEQYF
J gene: TRBJ2-7
clone size: -
V gene: TRBV29-1
D gene: -

CDR3 DNA: TGCAGCGTTCTCAGGGACTCCTACGAGCAGTACTTC
CDR3 protein: CSVLRDSYEQYF
J gene: TRBJ2-7
clone size: -
V gene: TRBV29-1
D gene: -

CDR3 DNA: TGTGCCACCAGCAGACATGAACACATCTACAATGAGCAGTTCTTC
CDR3 protein: CATSRHEHIYNEQFF
J gene: TRBJ2-1
clone size: -
V gene: TRBV15
D gene: -

CDR3 DNA: TGTGCCAGCAGCCAAGGACTAGCGGGGAATAGAGAGACCCAGTACTTC
CDR3 protein: CASSQGLAGNRETQYF
J gene: TRBJ2-5
clone size: -
V gene: TRBV7-9
D gene: TRBD2

CDR3 DNA: TGTGCCAGTAGTATAGCAGGGGTCCAAGAGACCCAGTACTTC
CDR3 protein: CASSIAGVQETQYF
J gene: TRBJ2-5
clone size: -
V gene: TRBV19
D gene: -

CDR3 DNA: TGTGCCAGCAGTGGGGGACAGAGATATAGCAATCAGCCCCAGCATTTT
CDR3 protein: CASSGGQRYSNQPQHF
J gene: TRBJ1-5
clone size: -
V gene: TRBV6-1
D gene: TRBD1

CDR3 DNA: TGTGCCAGCAGCTCAGGGACAGCCGCGAACACCGGGGAGCTGTTTTTT
CDR3 protein: CASSSGTAANTGELFF
J gene: TRBJ2-2
clone size: few
V gene: TRBV7-9
D gene: TRBD1

CDR3 DNA: TGTGCCAGCGCTACGGGAGAATCAGCCTACGAGCAGTACTTC
CDR3 protein: CASATGESAYEQYF
J gene: TRBJ2-7
clone size: medium-sized
V gene: TRBV11-3
D gene: -

CDR3 DNA: TGTGCCTGGAGTGTAGGAGGTAATAGCAATCAGCCCCAGCATTTT
CDR3 protein: CAWSVGGNSNQPQHF
J gene: TRBJ1-5
clone size: once
V gene: TRBV30
D gene: -

CDR3 DNA: TGTGCCCTCGAAAGCGGGACTAACTATGGCTACACCTTC
CDR3 protein: CALESGTNYGYTF
J gene: TRBJ1-2
clone size: few
V gene: TRBV7-9
D gene: -

CDR3 DNA: TGTGCCAGCAGCGATAAGCGGGGGGGTATCCAAGAGACCCAGTACTTC
CDR3 protein: CASSDKRGGIQETQYF
J gene: TRBJ2-5
clone size: -
V gene: TRBV11-3
D gene: TRBD2

CDR3 DNA: TGTGCCAGCAGCTTAGTTTGGGCTAGCGGGAGTATGGACGGGGAGCTGTTTTTT
CDR3 protein: CASSLVWASGSMDGELFF
J gene: TRBJ2-2
clone size: -
V gene: TRBV7-6
D gene: TRBD2

CDR3 DNA: TGTGCCAGCAAGCGGAGCGGGGCGGGTCGGCCCCAGCATTTT
CDR3 protein: CASKRSGAGRPQHF
J gene: TRBJ1-5
clone size: once
V gene: TRBV6-5
D gene: -

CDR3 DNA: TGTGCCAGCAGCAGACTAGCGGGAGGAACCCTAGCCCACGAGCAGTACTTC
CDR3 protein: CASSRLAGGTLAHEQYF
J gene: TRBJ2-7
clone size: once
V gene: TRBV25-1
D gene: TRBD2

CDR3 DNA: TGTGCCTGGAGTAACCGGCATGAGCAGTTCTTC
CDR3 protein: CAWSNRHEQFF
J gene: TRBJ2-1
clone size: once
V gene: TRBV30
D gene: -

CDR3 DNA: TGTGCCAGCAGCTTGGCTATCGGGCAGGGCGCTTCAGATACGCAGTATTTT
CDR3 protein: CASSLAIGQGASDTQYF
J gene: TRBJ2-3
clone size: -
V gene: TRBV5-4
D gene: -

CDR3 DNA: TGTGCCAGCAGCCCCGGGACAGGGGACACCGGGGAGCTGTTTTTT
CDR3 protein: CASSPGTGDTGELFF
J gene: TRBJ2-2
clone size: -
V gene: TRBV4-2
D gene: TRBD1

CDR3 DNA: TGTGCCAGCAGCCCGGGGGAGAAGCGGGAGTTCGAGCAGTACTTC
CDR3 protein: CASSPGEKREFEQYF
J gene: TRBJ2-7
clone size: once
V gene: TRBV5-4
D gene: TRBD2

CDR3 DNA: TGCGCCAGCAGCCAAGATCACGCGGGGTTCTACAATGAGCAGTTCTTC
CDR3 protein: CASSQDHAGFYNEQFF
J gene: TRBJ2-1
clone size: once
V gene: TRBV4-1
D gene: -

CDR3 DNA: TGTGCCAGCAGCCGTCAGGGGGCCGACACTGAAGCTTTCTTT
CDR3 protein: CASSRQGADTEAFF
J gene: TRBJ1-1
clone size: -
V gene: TRBV7-2
D gene: TRBD1

CDR3 DNA: TGTGCCAGCAGTGAATATAGAATCTCCTACGAGCAGTACTTC
CDR3 protein: CASSEYRISYEQYF
J gene: TRBJ2-7
clone size: -
V gene: TRBV6-1
D gene: -

CDR3 DNA: TGCGCCAGCAGCTTGGGTTCAGGGGGATTCACCGGGGCCAACGTCCTGACTTTC
CDR3 protein: CASSLGSGGFTGANVLTF
J gene: TRBJ2-6
clone size: -
V gene: TRBV5-1
D gene: TRBD1

CDR3 DNA: TGTGCCAGCAGCCCCCGGCGGGGTATAGATACGCAGTATTTT
CDR3 protein: CASSPRRGIDTQYF
J gene: TRBJ2-3
clone size: -
V gene: TRBV27
D gene: -

CDR3 DNA: TGTGCCATCAGTGACGGGAATGAGCAGTTCTTC
CDR3 protein: CAISDGNEQFF
J gene: TRBJ2-1
clone size: -
V gene: TRBV10-3
D gene: -

CDR3 DNA: TGTGCCTGGAGTGCGTGGGACAGGGGGGAAACTGAAGCTTTCTTT
CDR3 protein: CAWSAWDRGETEAFF
J gene: TRBJ1-1
clone size: -
V gene: TRBV30
D gene: TRBD1

CDR3 DNA: TGTGCCAGCAGTGACCCGGGACAGGGGACCGAAGAGACCCAGTACTTC
CDR3 protein: CASSDPGQGTEETQYF
J gene: TRBJ2-5
clone size: -
V gene: TRBV6-1
D gene: TRBD1

CDR3 DNA: TGTGCCAGCAGTGAAAGAGGGGGGGAAGAGACCCAGTACTTC
CDR3 protein: CASSERGGEETQYF
J gene: TRBJ2-5
clone size: -
V gene: TRBV25-1
D gene: -

CDR3 DNA: TGTGCCAGCAGCTTCACGGAGAACACTGAAGCTTTCTTT
CDR3 protein: CASSFTENTEAFF
J gene: TRBJ1-1
clone size: -
V gene: TRBV5-5
D gene: -

CDR3 DNA: TGTGCCAGTAGTCCCCCGTCGGGGGGGATAAATTACGAGCAGTACTTC
CDR3 protein: CASSPPSGGINYEQYF
J gene: TRBJ2-7
clone size: -
V gene: TRBV19
D gene: TRBD2

CDR3 DNA: TGTGCCAGCAGCTTAGGGACTAGCGGGATTCGTGAGCAGTTCTTC
CDR3 protein: CASSLGTSGIREQFF
J gene: TRBJ2-1
clone size: -
V gene: TRBV7-9
D gene: TRBD2

CDR3 DNA: TGTGCCAGCAGGATTTTTGGGCGGGACACTGAAGCTTTCTTT
CDR3 protein: CASRIFGRDTEAFF
J gene: TRBJ1-1
clone size: -
V gene: TRBV27
D gene: -

CDR3 DNA: TGTGCCAGCAGCTTAGGGCGTGGGGCAGGCTCCTACGAGCAGTACTTC
CDR3 protein: CASSLGRGAGSYEQYF
J gene: TRBJ2-7
clone size: -
V gene: TRBV7-9
D gene: -

CDR3 DNA: TGTGCCAGCCTGACAGGGGGTTTGACAGATACGCAGTATTTT
CDR3 protein: CASLTGGLTDTQYF
J gene: TRBJ2-3
clone size: -
V gene: TRBV28
D gene: TRBD1

CDR3 DNA: TGTGCCAGCAGCTTAGATCCGGGGGGGAGAAGCACAGATACGCAGTATTTT
CDR3 protein: CASSLDPGGRSTDTQYF
J gene: TRBJ2-3
clone size: -
V gene: TRBV11-3
D gene: TRBD2

CDR3 DNA: TGTGCCAGCAGCGTAGGATTGGACGGGCGAACGGGAGAGACCCAGTACTTC
CDR3 protein: CASSVGLDGRTGETQYF
J gene: TRBJ2-5
clone size: -
V gene: TRBV9
D gene: -

CDR3 DNA: TGTGCCAGCAGTCCAAGTCGTATGGAAGCTTTCTTT
CDR3 protein: CASSPSRMEAFF
J gene: TRBJ1-1
clone size: -
V gene: TRBV6-5
D gene: -

CDR3 DNA: TGTGCCTGGAGTACCGGGAGGGGCAAACCTAATGAAAAACTGTTTTTT
CDR3 protein: CAWSTGRGKPNEKLFF
J gene: TRBJ1-4
clone size: -
V gene: TRBV30
D gene: -

CDR3 DNA: TGCGCCAGCAGCTCGACAGGGGCCTACAATGAGCAGTTCTTC
CDR3 protein: CASSSTGAYNEQFF
J gene: TRBJ2-1
clone size: -
V gene: TRBV5-1
D gene: TRBD1

CDR3 DNA: TGTGCCAGCAGCTTAGAGGGGGGAATACAAAACAATGAGCAGTTCTTC
CDR3 protein: CASSLEGGIQNNEQFF
J gene: TRBJ2-1
clone size: -
V gene: TRBV13
D gene: -

CDR3 DNA: TGCGCCAGCAGCGGCGGGACCATTAATAATGAAAAACTGTTTTTT
CDR3 protein: CASSGGTINNEKLFF
J gene: TRBJ1-4
clone size: -
V gene: TRBV5-1
D gene: -

CDR3 DNA: TGCGCCAGCAGCTTGGCTCACAGCATGAACACTGAAGCTTTCTTT
CDR3 protein: CASSLAHSMNTEAFF
J gene: TRBJ1-1
clone size: -
V gene: TRBV5-1
D gene: -

CDR3 DNA: TGTGCCAGCAGTTTATGGGCAGAGTTAAACTATGGCTACACCTTC
CDR3 protein: CASSLWAELNYGYTF
J gene: TRBJ1-2
clone size: -
V gene: TRBV28
D gene: -

CDR3 DNA: TGTGCCAGTAGTTTCGGGGGAAACTATGGCTACACCTTC
CDR3 protein: CASSFGGNYGYTF
J gene: TRBJ1-2
clone size: few
V gene: TRBV19
D gene: -

CDR3 DNA: TGTGCCAGCAGCTTGACAGGTGGGGAAAACATTCAGTACTTC
CDR3 protein: CASSLTGGENIQYF
J gene: TRBJ2-4
clone size: -
V gene: TRBV5-4
D gene: -

CDR3 DNA: TGTGCCAGTAGTGCTCAAGCGGGAGTAAGAGAGCAGTACTTC
CDR3 protein: CASSAQAGVREQYF
J gene: TRBJ2-7
clone size: -
V gene: TRBV19
D gene: TRBD2

CDR3 DNA: TGTGCCAGCTCGCGACTAGCGGGGAGGACAGATACGCAGTATTTT
CDR3 protein: CASSRLAGRTDTQYF
J gene: TRBJ2-3
clone size: -
V gene: TRBV2
D gene: TRBD2

CDR3 DNA: TGTGCCAGTAGTAGCACAGGGTTTCCGCCCCAGCATTTT
CDR3 protein: CASSSTGFPPQHF
J gene: TRBJ1-5
clone size: -
V gene: TRBV19
D gene: -

CDR3 DNA: TGTGCCAGCAGTGCAGGACTAGCGAGGGGCATCGTCGATACGCAGTATTTT
CDR3 protein: CASSAGLARGIVDTQYF
J gene: TRBJ2-3
clone size: -
V gene: TRBV2
D gene: TRBD2

CDR3 DNA: TGTGCCAGCAGTACAGGGGGTAGGGGCTACACCTTC
CDR3 protein: CASSTGGRGYTF
J gene: TRBJ1-2
clone size: -
V gene: TRBV6-5
D gene: TRBD1

CDR3 DNA: TGTGCCTGGAGCGCCGGGACTACTCCTGGGACCCAGTACTTC
CDR3 protein: CAWSAGTTPGTQYF
J gene: TRBJ2-5
clone size: few
V gene: TRBV30
D gene: TRBD2

CDR3 DNA: TGTGCCAGCAGCTCAGGACTAGCGGGGGGGGAGACCCAGTACTTC
CDR3 protein: CASSSGLAGGETQYF
J gene: TRBJ2-5
clone size: -
V gene: TRBV7-3
D gene: TRBD2

CDR3 DNA: TGTGCCAGCTCACCCGCCTGGACAGGGGGAGGAAACATTCAGTACTTC
CDR3 protein: CASSPAWTGGGNIQYF
J gene: TRBJ2-4
clone size: -
V gene: TRBV18
D gene: TRBD1

CDR3 DNA: TGCGCCAGCAGCCCGGACGGGACTACTGGAAACACCATATATTTT
CDR3 protein: CASSPDGTTGNTIYF
J gene: TRBJ1-3
clone size: -
V gene: TRBV5-1
D gene: -

CDR3 DNA: TGCGCCAGCAGCTTGGACCGGGGGGCGGTTTGGAATGAGCAGTTCTTC
CDR3 protein: CASSLDRGAVWNEQFF
J gene: TRBJ2-1
clone size: -
V gene: TRBV5-1
D gene: -

CDR3 DNA: TGTGCCAGCAGTAGACTGAAGGGAGTCACTGAAGCTTTCTTT
CDR3 protein: CASSRLKGVTEAFF
J gene: TRBJ1-1
clone size: -
V gene: TRBV7-2
D gene: -

CDR3 DNA: TGTGCCAGCAGCCGATCAAGGGCACAGGCCAGGAATACGCAGTATTTT
CDR3 protein: CASSRSRAQARNTQYF
J gene: TRBJ2-3
clone size: -
V gene: TRBV14
D gene: -